This record concerns one T cell receptor (beta chain) sequence. The data derive from a study of monozygotic twins with inflammatory bowel disease. TCRdb reprocessed the 5' RACE reads and keeps a single row for each CDR3 protein, giving no DNA. Its clone listing holds a few hundred thousand distinct CDR3 sequences. The CDR3 has 14 amino acids. Germline assignment: CDR1 DFQATT and CDR2 SNEGSKA (reference sequence). The source is a human donor with ulcerative colitis or Crohn's disease, or a healthy co-twin of an affected twin (not recorded which). V is TRBV20-1 and J is TRBJ2-7. Sequencing was performed on blood. The CDR3 protein is CSASRSQNGYEQYF.